This T cell receptor beta chain was identified in a study of graft-versus-host responses after intestinal transplantation (dated by TCRdb to the early 2020s). Regarding the research as a whole: The transplants that recipients received were multivisceral, liver-intestinal, or isolated intestinal. Anti-thymocyte globulin induction was given to all recipients, followed by maintenance tacrolimus and steroids for around three years. After intestinal transplantation, graft-versus-host and host-versus-graft alloreactive T cell clones in the graft, circulation and bone marrow were tracked using bulk TCR-beta CDR3 sequencing. Alloreactive clones were identified by sequencing pre-transplant mixed lymphocyte reaction products and comparing them with unstimulated pre-transplant donor and recipient T cells. Of the roughly 25 intestinal transplant recipients enrolled in the cohort, one of whom was a retransplant, a few patients without pretransplant specimens were excluded. A peak of at least 4% donor T cells among recipient peripheral blood mononuclear cells was the definition used for donor T cell macrochimerism. Rather than going through the commercial service, samples from three later patients were sequenced in-house on an Illumina MiSeq and processed with MiXCR. The paper's findings and limits, for the study overall: Early after transplant, peak levels of circulating GvH clones were associated with declines in HvG clones. GvH clones turned up in recipient bone marrow, with some appearing earlier in ileal mucosa or blood, a pattern consistent with an intestinal mucosal origin. In the allografts of patients with donor T cell macrochimerism, GvH to HvG T cell clonal ratios were high. Conclusions were limited by the relatively low number and heterogeneity of intestinal transplant patients.

Details on this clone: No cognate antigen has been identified for it. Base qualities are not at hand, and no much larger clone is one base apart.

The library was produced with the immunoSEQ multiplex PCR assay. For most patients, genomic DNA was isolated with the Qiagen DNeasy Blood and Tissue Kit and shipped frozen to Adaptive Biotechnologies for TCR sequencing. High-throughput TCR-beta CDR3 sequencing of genomic DNA from most patients was performed by Adaptive Biotechnologies. Per the source publication's procedure: Adaptive's ImmunoSEQ software was the source of the TCR sequencing data for about 18 patients, while a few other patients were processed with MiXCR and VDJtools. CD4 versus CD8 sorting errors were corrected by removing sequences found in both subsets at a frequency ratio below 5:1. CDR3 nucleotide sequences shared by donor and recipient were removed because the origin of these sequences could not be assigned. At least 2-fold expansion over unstimulated cells and a minimum CFSE-low frequency of 0.002% (template counts) or 0.001% (read counts) were required for clones to be classified as alloreactive. Clones detected in sequenced pre-transplant spleen, lymph node, or MLR CFSE-low populations of the donor or recipient were defined as mappable. Cumulative frequency of alloreactive clones was calculated as a percentage of all sequences weighted by copy number. The table comes from immuneACCESS by way of TCRdb, which keeps in-frame sequences with V and J called. Part of the clones is missing from these tables; in studies checked, under half for an unresolved V gene and the rest for unknown reasons. D and trimming come from the DNA, and the V and J calls and clone size come from that table. The sample table lists approximately 76,000 clones, approximately 80% of them with a count of one. 0.39% of the sample is held by the ten biggest clonotypes.

Relative to germline, V is 4 bases shorter and J is 3 bases shorter, with 7 bases between their ends. The CDR3 contains 13 residues, cysteine and phenylalanine counted. The read is trimmed to its CDR3 DNA, 39 bases read in frame from base 1. CDR1 SGDLS and CDR2 YYNGEE are derived from the germline V gene. The time point label, as the study defines it: cells obtained before transplantation from donor or recipient. CD3+CD4+ and CD3+CD8+ populations were FACS-sorted from unstimulated pre-transplant donor and recipient cells taken from spleen or lymph nodes. The rearranged segments are TRBV9 and TRBJ2-2; no D segment can be confidently identified. The sequence came from a human donor who was the organ donor for an intestinal transplant. Here the sequenced sample was unstimulated CD4+ T cells sorted from spleen or lymph node cells, taken before transplant. This receptor carries the CDR3 CASSPRDTGELFF. The DNA reads as follows: TGTGCCAGCAGCCCCCGAGACACCGGGGAGCTGTTTTTT.